This is a list of T cell receptor beta chains from one sample in a study of shared clonotypes between healthy human individuals. Repertoires were generated with immunoSEQ multiplex PCR, while TCRdb's copy carries only in-frame clones and drops some. The sample records about 1.1 million clones, about 80% being singletons. Sequencing was done on a sample of memory CD4+ T cells from PBMCs. The receptors were gathered from a man between 18 and 29 years old in good health. Some clones in this sample may be carry-over from other donors' samples. The CDR3 runs from the conserved cysteine through the conserved F or W. The order of the fields is D gene, clone size, V gene, J gene, CDR3 protein, CDR3 DNA. D genes are given only for firm matches. Expanded clones get a size class; other rows say once, few or many, or leave the size out.

NA,NA,TRBV19,TRBJ2-6,CASRQGRGSGANVLTF,TGTGCCAGTCGACAGGGGAGGGGTTCTGGGGCCAACGTCCTGACTTTC
NA,NA,TRBV9,TRBJ2-1,CASSVAAGSYNEQFF,TGTGCCAGCAGCGTAGCAGCCGGGAGCTACAATGAGCAGTTCTTC
NA,NA,TRBV10-2,TRBJ2-7,CASSETRLGRYEQYF,TGCGCCAGCAGTGAGACGAGACTAGGGAGATACGAGCAGTACTTC
TRBD1,NA,TRBV2,TRBJ2-1,CASSAGTGYGEQFF,TGTGCCAGCAGTGCCGGGACAGGGTATGGTGAGCAGTTCTTC
NA,NA,TRBV27,TRBJ2-7,CASSVQGGRSYEQYF,TGTGCCAGCAGTGTACAGGGAGGAAGGAGCTACGAGCAGTACTTC
TRBD1,NA,TRBV7-9,TRBJ1-1,CASSTTGTANTEAFF,TGTGCCAGCAGCACGACCGGGACAGCCAACACTGAAGCTTTCTTT
NA,NA,TRBV5-1,TRBJ2-7,CASSSRGGLPQYF,TGCGCCAGCAGCTCCCGAGGCGGCCTTCCGCAGTACTTC
NA,NA,TRBV5-1,TRBJ2-2,CASSYDYTGELFF,TGCGCCAGCAGTTACGACTACACCGGGGAGCTGTTTTTT
TRBD1,few,TRBV7-9,TRBJ1-1,CASSPSRDRLNTEAFF,TGTGCCAGCAGCCCCAGCCGGGACAGGCTGAACACTGAAGCTTTCTTT
TRBD2,NA,TRBV28,TRBJ2-1,CASSLLLPSGVSYNEQFF,TGTGCCAGCAGTTTACTCCTGCCTAGCGGAGTATCCTACAATGAGCAGTTCTTC
TRBD1,NA,TRBV6-5,TRBJ1-1,CASSPYRGLAEAFF,TGTGCCAGCAGTCCGTACAGGGGGCTCGCTGAAGCTTTCTTT
NA,NA,TRBV6-6,TRBJ1-3,CASRPQGWSGNTIYF,TGTGCCAGCAGACCCCAGGGATGGTCTGGAAACACCATATATTTT
TRBD2,NA,TRBV6-6,TRBJ2-5,CASSQGLAGGKETQYF,TGTGCCAGCAGTCAAGGACTAGCGGGAGGGAAAGAGACCCAGTACTTC